These T cell receptor beta chains were read from a single sample in a study of identical twins. TCRdb reanalysed the 5' RACE reads using MiXCR and keeps one entry per CDR3 protein. The data contain 1.5 million to 2 million distinct CDR3 sequences, around a third of them seen just once; the ten biggest clones take up roughly 0.3%. The sample was cord blood. These TCRs come from a newborn girl in good health. CDR3s include the opening cysteine and the closing phenylalanine or tryptophan. A D gene is named only where the DNA matches it firmly. Size is stated for part of the rows, as once, few or many counts, or as a class when the clone is expanded.

>TRBJ2-7|TRBV7-2|few|.
CASSLAADSLYEQYF
TGTGCCAGCAGCTTAGCCGCCGACAGCCTCTACGAGCAGTACTTC
>TRBJ2-4|TRBV7-9|few|.
CASNNWYF
TGTGCCAGCAACAACTGGTACTTC
>TRBJ2-3|TRBV24-1|.|TRBD2
CATSGPTSGGVTDTQYF
TGTGCCACCAGTGGCCCGACTAGCGGGGGAGTCACAGATACGCAGTATTTT
>TRBJ2-2|TRBV12-5|few|.
CASGLVWGDPGTGELFF
TGTGCTAGTGGTTTGGTATGGGGTGACCCAGGTACCGGGGAGCTGTTTTTT
>TRBJ2-7|TRBV7-9|.|.
CASSLGGGGEQYF
TGTGCCAGCAGCTTAGGCGGCGGAGGCGAGCAGTACTTC
>TRBJ2-5|TRBV5-1|.|.
CASSSQGMAETQYF
TGCGCCAGCAGCTCGCAGGGAATGGCAGAGACCCAGTACTTC
>TRBJ1-3|TRBV21-1|.|.
CASSKVMGVGTGNTIYF
.
>TRBJ2-4|TRBV7-2|.|TRBD2
CASAIPGRGNIQYF
TGTGCCAGCGCAATACCAGGGAGGGGAAACATTCAGTACTTC
>TRBJ2-7|TRBV12-3/TRBV12-4|.|TRBD2
CASSALAGANLLEQYF
TGTGCCAGCAGTGCCCTAGCGGGAGCCAACCTTCTCGAGCAGTACTTC
>TRBJ2-3|TRBV20-1|few|TRBD2
CSARKLAGGSTDTQYF
TGCAGTGCTAGGAAGCTAGCGGGGGGCAGCACAGATACGCAGTATTTT
>TRBJ2-7|TRBV7-2|.|.
CASLPTSSRYEQYF
TGTGCCAGCCTCCCCACTAGTTCTCGGTATGAGCAGTACTTC
>TRBJ2-5|TRBV2|.|.
CASNRLGHRGNEQYF
TGTGCCAGCAACCGACTAGGCCACAGGGGAAATGAGCAGTACTTC
>TRBJ1-1|TRBV7-2|.|.
CASSLEAGAGREAFF
TGTGCCAGCAGCTTAGAAGCGGGTGCGGGGAGGGAAGCTTTCTTT